These 32 T cell receptor beta chains were all obtained from the same sample, sequenced in a study of identical twins. Via MiXCR, TCRdb re-called the 5' RACE reads, giving one row per CDR3 protein. The sample yields approximately 260,000 distinct CDR3 sequences, about 8.5% seen once. These records were also assigned to another study, of yellow fever vaccine responses in identical twins.

Sequencing used CD8+ T cells sorted from blood. These receptors all come from a woman under 30 in good health.

In its sample, this clonotype was seen a few times. This rearrangement joins TRBV12-3 or TRBV12-4 to TRBJ1-1; D unresolved. The CDR3 contains 13 residues. V lost 6 bases and J lost 5, with 13 bases in between. CDR3 region: CASSPQSGTEAFF. The CDR3 DNA follows: TGTGCCAGCAGCCCCCAATCTGGGACTGAAGCTTTCTTT.

This chain uses TRBV5-8 with TRBJ2-1, with D maybe TRBD1 (6 bases). The V gene lost 4 bases and the J gene lost 10 bases, with 12 bases spanning the gap. Germline lookup yields CDR1 SGHTS and CDR2 YDEGEE. This CDR3 is 12 amino acids long. The CDR3 DNA reads as TGTGCCAGCAGCAGAAAGGGGGTAGAGCAGTTCTTC. As protein: CASSRKGVEQFF. Supplemented by reference TRBV5-8 and TRBJ2-1, the full variable domain reads EAGVTQSPTHLIKTRGQQATLRCSPISGHTSVYWYQQALGLGLQFLLWYDEGEERNRGNFPPRFSGRQFPNYSSELNVNALELEDSALYLCASSRKGVEQFFGPGTRLTVL.

A remark on this clonotype: A much larger clone is a single base away; this may be a read error. The rearrangement links TRBV14 to TRBJ2-1; 8 nucleotides agree with TRBD1. Germline CDR1 is SGHDN and CDR2 is FVKESK. The CDR3 spans 16 residues. With 4 bases clipped from V and 5 bases from J, the junction kept 10 bases outside the gene matches. Here the CDR3 reads CASSRDEGTGNNEQFF. The DNA of the CDR3 is TGTGCCAGCAGCCGAGATGAAGGGACAGGAAACAATGAGCAGTTCTTC.

This clonotype was observed many times. The V call is TRBV10-3, the J call TRBJ2-2; D is tentatively TRBD1 or TRBD2 (5 bases each). V lost 8 bases and J lost 4, with 11 bases in between. CDR3 length equals 13 residues. Germline assignment: CDR1 ENHRY and CDR2 SYGVKD. CDR3 DNA: TGTGCCATCTATCAGGGACCCACCGGGGAGCTGTTTTTT. It translates to CAIYQGPTGELFF.

The rearrangement uses TRBV5-6 and TRBJ2-7; D remains ambiguous. This CDR3 is 16 amino acids long. Germline V gene lookup returns CDR1 SGHDT and CDR2 YYEEEE. V lost 1 base and J lost 0, with 14 bases in between. CDR3 sequence reads: CASSLQATMGSYEQYF. CDR3 DNA: TGTGCCAGCAGCTTGCAGGCCACGATGGGCTCCTACGAGCAGTACTTC.

This clonotype was recorded at least ten times. The chain has TRBV20-1 and TRBJ2-7, with unresolved D. This CDR3 contains 14 residues. Trimming removed 3 bases at V and 0 bases at J, with 12 bases between. Germline V lookup: CDR1 DFQATT, CDR2 SNEGSKA (reference sequence). The CDR3 loop is CSASYSESSYEQYF. DNA of the CDR3: TGCAGTGCTAGTTATTCGGAGTCCTCCTACGAGCAGTACTTC.

This clonotype was counted at least ten times. The gene calls are TRBV6-5 and TRBJ2-7; weak D call: TRBD2 (6 bases). CDR1 and CDR2 from the germline V gene are MNHEY and SVGAGI. V was clipped by 3 bases and J by 0 bases, with 9 bases between them. The CDR3 runs to 14 residues. This CDR3 reads CASSYTGDSYEQYF. DNA for the CDR3: TGTGCCAGCAGTTATACGGGGGACTCCTACGAGCAGTACTTC.

This clonotype was counted many times. The chain combines TRBV7-2 with TRBJ2-7; TRBD1 matches at 7 bases. Germline CDR1 reads SGHTA; CDR2 reads FQGNSA. V lost 6 bases to trimming and J lost 4 bases; unmatched junction nucleotides: 6. The CDR3 totals 13 residues. This CDR3 is CASSPPGQYEQYF. CDR3 DNA sequence: TGTGCCAGCAGTCCTCCGGGACAGTACGAGCAGTACTTC.

This clonotype was seen ten or more times. The rearrangement uses TRBV29-1 and TRBJ2-5, with 7 bases fitting TRBD1. Germline V gene lookup returns CDR1 SQVTM and CDR2 ANQGSEA. The CDR3 totals 15 residues. Germline trimming cut 6 bases from V and 2 bases from J; bases unmatched to any gene: 12. In DNA, the CDR3 is TGCAGCGTAGTGCCGGGACAGAAAGAACAAGAGACCCAGTACTTC. Its protein is CSVVPGQKEQETQYF.

V and J are TRBV12-3 or TRBV12-4 and TRBJ2-7; 9 bases align to TRBD2. Germline trimming cut 1 base from V and 3 bases from J; bases unmatched to any gene: 4. The CDR3 runs 15 residues. CDR3 region: CASSLGSGSVYEQYF. The CDR3 DNA reads TGTGCCAGCAGTTTAGGTAGCGGGAGCGTCTACGAGCAGTACTTC.

The chain carries TRBV20-1 and TRBJ2-5, with D unresolved. The germline gives CDR1 DFQATT, CDR2 SNEGSKA (reference sequence). The length of the CDR3 is 14 residues. V dropped 1 base and J dropped 5 bases, with 14 bases sitting between them. The chain's CDR3 is CSARVATGRETQYF. CDR3 nucleotides: TGCAGTGCTAGAGTAGCAACCGGCCGGGAGACCCAGTACTTC.

This clonotype was recorded at least ten times. V and J are TRBV4-3 and TRBJ2-2, with D possibly being TRBD2 (6 bases). Germline-derived CDR1 and CDR2 are LGHNA and YSLEER. V gave up 0 bases and J gave up 7 bases, with 9 bases separating them. CDR3 length equals 14 residues. The CDR3 protein is CASSQDRGIGELFF. DNA of the CDR3: TGCGCCAGCAGCCAAGATCGGGGGATCGGGGAGCTGTTTTTT.

This clonotype turned up a few times. The chain employs TRBV20-1 and TRBJ2-7, with TRBD2 matching over 9 bases. J gave up 6 bases and V 3 bases, and 15 bases lay outside the gene matches. The CDR3 length is 16 residues. Per germline, CDR1 DFQATT and CDR2 SNEGSKA (reference sequence). The CDR3 protein is CSASKTPAGGLFEQYF. The CDR3 coding sequence is TGCAGTGCTAGTAAAACCCCTGCGGGGGGGCTTTTCGAGCAGTACTTC.

This chain links TRBV3-1 with TRBJ2-7; possible D gene TRBD2, 6 bases. Trimming took off 0 bases at V and 0 bases at J, with 9 bases between the two ends. The germline V gene encodes CDR1 LGHDT and CDR2 YNNKEL (reference sequence). The CDR3 has 15 amino acids. This CDR3 is CASSQDGGVSYEQYF. The CDR3 nucleotides are TGTGCCAGCAGCCAAGATGGCGGGGTCTCCTACGAGCAGTACTTC.

This clonotype was seen a handful of times. The chain uses TRBV12-3 or TRBV12-4 and TRBJ2-5; 7 bases agree with TRBD1. With V trimmed by 3 bases and J by 5 bases, 9 bases remained unmatched. The CDR3 runs 15 residues. The CDR3 spells CASSFGQGVEETQYF. DNA for the CDR3: TGTGCCAGCAGTTTCGGGCAGGGGGTCGAGGAGACCCAGTACTTC.

The CDR3 loop is CASSQERLLTGETQYF. The CDR3 DNA sequence: TGCGCCAGCAGCCAAGAGAGGCTATTGACGGGGGAGACCCAGTACTTC. J is TRBJ2-5 and V is TRBV4-3; D possibly corresponds to TRBD2 (5 bases). Trimming stripped 0 bases from V and 5 bases from J, with 16 bases between. CDR1 LGHNA and CDR2 YSLEER come from the germline V gene. The CDR3 is 16 residues long.

At least ten counts were recorded for this clonotype. The rearrangement uses TRBV7-2 and TRBJ2-7; D might be TRBD2 (5 bases). CDR1 is SGHTA and CDR2 is FQGNSA in the germline V gene. The V end was cut by 1 base, the J end by 1 base, with 8 bases between. This CDR3 contains 14 residues. CDR3 coding DNA: TGTGCCAGCAGCTTAGGGGCGGGTTCCTACGAGCAGTACTTC. Its translation: CASSLGAGSYEQYF.

This chain connects TRBV18 to TRBJ2-6, with D perhaps TRBD1 (6 bases). With 2 bases removed from V and 0 bases from J, the gap between germline ends came to 14 bases. The length of the CDR3 is 18 residues. Germline CDR1 and CDR2: KGHSH and LQKENI. The CDR3: CASSPGSGEISGANVLTF. Here the CDR3 DNA reads TGTGCCAGCTCACCAGGATCAGGGGAAATCTCTGGGGCCAACGTCCTGACTTTC. The variable domain in full, completed from reference TRBV18 and TRBJ2-6, reads NAGVMQNPRHLVRRRGQEARLRCSPMKGHSHVYWYRQLPEEGLKFMVYLQKENIIDESGMPKERFSAEFPKEGPSILRIQQVVRGDSAAYFCASSPGSGEISGANVLTFGAGSRLTVL.

This clonotype was recorded at least ten times. CDR3 residues: CASSYRGLNQPQHF. CDR3 nucleotide sequence: TGTGCCAGCAGTTACAGGGGCCTCAATCAGCCCCAGCATTTT. The chain recombines TRBV6-2 or TRBV6-3 with TRBJ1-5; the D gene is possibly TRBD1 (5 bases). V was pared by 2 bases and J by 3 bases, with 8 bases between. CDR1 and CDR2 (germline): MNHEY, SVGEGT. This CDR3 contains 14 residues.

The V call is TRBV29-1, the J call TRBJ2-7; TRBD1 is a possible D gene (6 bases). CDR1 SQVTM and CDR2 ANQGSEA come from the germline V gene. The CDR3 loop spans 12 amino acids. V was trimmed by 7 bases and J by 2 bases, leaving 12 bases between them. Here the CDR3 reads CSATGQTYEQYF. The CDR3, as DNA: TGCAGCGCAACCGGACAGACCTACGAGCAGTACTTC.

The rearrangement joins TRBV29-1 to TRBJ2-3, with 10 bases identical to TRBD2. Germline V CDR1 and CDR2: SQVTM, ANQGSEA. V dropped 7 bases and J dropped 2; count of bases not matched to a gene: 6. The CDR3 consists of 14 residues. The CDR3 DNA sequence: TGCAGCGCCTATAGCGGGGGGCACACAGATACGCAGTATTTT. Its translation is CSAYSGGHTDTQYF.

This clonotype was observed a handful of times. V usage is TRBV27 and J usage is TRBJ2-7, with 8 positions matching TRBD1. The CDR3 sequence is 14 residues long. J was trimmed by 5 bases and V by 8 bases; bases with no gene match: 11. CDR1 and CDR2 from the germline V gene are MNHEY and SMNVEV (reference sequence). CDR3 loop: CASGQGSWGNEQYF. The CDR3 nucleotides read TGTGCCAGCGGACAGGGCAGTTGGGGGAACGAGCAGTACTTC.

The chain joins TRBV9 to TRBJ2-1; D is uncertain. Germline V gives CDR1 SGDLS, CDR2 YYNGEE. The CDR3 runs to 14 residues. V gave up 6 bases and J gave up 7 bases, with 17 bases separating them. The CDR3 loop reads CASTNIPDGNEQFF. In DNA, the CDR3 is TGTGCCAGCACGAACATCCCGGACGGAAATGAGCAGTTCTTC.

This clonotype was seen a handful of times. The rearrangement uses TRBV11-2 and TRBJ2-7; 7 bases are a match to TRBD1. The germline CDR1 and CDR2 sequences are SGHAT and FQNNGV. With V trimmed by 1 base and J by 5 bases, 5 bases remained unmatched. The CDR3 has 14 residues. DNA of the CDR3: TGTGCCAGCAGCTTAGCAGGGGGAAGCCACGAGCAGTACTTC. It yields the protein CASSLAGGSHEQYF.

The CDR3, as DNA: TGTGCCAGCAGCTTGAAAGGGTTTGAGAACGGGGAGCTGTTTTTT. Translating it yields CASSLKGFENGELFF. The chain is built from TRBV7-9 and TRBJ2-2; D not certain. Germline V gene sequence: CDR1 SEHNR, CDR2 FQNEAQ (reference sequence). Trimming left V 3 bases short and J 7 bases short, with 15 bases between. The CDR3 consists of 15 residues.

This clonotype was found a few times. V and J are TRBV20-1 and TRBJ2-1; TRBD2 aligns across 11 bases. Per the germline V gene, CDR1 is DFQATT and CDR2 is SNEGSKA (reference sequence). The CDR3 runs to 17 residues. J gave up 5 bases and V 4 bases, and 13 bases lay outside the gene matches. The CDR3 sequence is CSAMGDSGRAKDNEQFF. CDR3 sequence (DNA): TGCAGTGCTATGGGGGATAGCGGGAGGGCCAAAGACAATGAGCAGTTCTTC.

V gene TRBV2 combines with J gene TRBJ2-4; D uncertain. The CDR3 is made up of 14 amino acids. The germline V and J ends were trimmed by 1 base and 5 bases, with 9 bases remaining between them. CDR1 is SNHLY, CDR2 FYNNEI, per germline. The CDR3 DNA sequence: TGTGCCAGCAGTGAAGACTCCTTCCAAAACATTCAGTACTTC. Residues: CASSEDSFQNIQYF.

This clonotype was counted at least ten times. The J gene is TRBJ2-5, the V gene TRBV27; 12 nucleotides agree with TRBD2. The CDR3 totals 14 residues. The trim removed 8 bases at V and 4 bases at J, leaving 5 bases unmatched. Germline V gene data show CDR1 as MNHEY and CDR2 as SMNVEV (reference sequence). CDR3 sequence reads: CASGLAGRGETQYF. Here the CDR3 DNA reads TGTGCCAGCGGACTAGCGGGAAGAGGAGAGACCCAGTACTTC.

This sequence joins TRBV6-4 and TRBJ1-2; 7 bases map to TRBD1. The J segment lost 4 bases and the V segment lost 3 bases, leaving 8 bases of the junction unmatched. In germline, CDR1 is MRHNA, CDR2 SNTAGT. The CDR3 runs to 15 residues. DNA for the CDR3: TGTGCCAGCAGTGAGGCACCAGGGGGAGTCTATGGCTACACCTTC. As protein: CASSEAPGGVYGYTF.

This clonotype was seen a handful of times. The chain uses TRBV27 and TRBJ1-4; 7 nucleotides align to TRBD1. CDR3 size: 15 residues. Germline assignment: CDR1 MNHEY and CDR2 SMNVEV (reference sequence). V lost 6 bases to trimming and J lost 7 bases; unmatched junction nucleotides: 11. CDR3 sequence reads: CASSRYRPGGEKLFF. The CDR3 nucleotides read TGTGCCAGCAGCCGTTACCGTCCAGGGGGTGAAAAACTGTTTTTT.

The chain uses TRBV20-1 and TRBJ1-1, with 8 bases fitting TRBD1. Germline CDR1 reads DFQATT; CDR2 reads SNEGSKA (reference sequence). The CDR3 contains 15 residues. J was trimmed by 4 bases and V by 5 bases; bases with no gene match: 12. CDR3 sequence (DNA): TGCAGTGCTCTAGAGATAGGACAGGGTGGCACTGAAGCTTTCTTT. It encodes CSALEIGQGGTEAFF.

The chain recombines TRBV27 with TRBJ1-3, with D perhaps TRBD1 (6 bases). The V end lost 3 bases, the J end lost 2 bases, and 8 bases lay between the germline ends. This CDR3 has 14 amino acids. Per the germline V gene, CDR1 is MNHEY and CDR2 is SMNVEV (reference sequence). The CDR3 DNA reads as TGTGCCAGCAGTTTCAGGGGTGCTGGAAACACCATATATTTT. Translation gives CASSFRGAGNTIYF.